The rows below give T cell receptor beta chains drawn from one sample of a study of human T cells and chemical hapten exposure. TCRdb reanalysed the RACE reads using MiXCR and keeps one entry per CDR3 protein. There are more than 65,000 distinct CDR3 sequences in the sample; approximately 10% occur only once, and approximately 1.4% lies in the top ten. Sequencing used whole blood, obtained in connection with sensitization to the hapten diphenylcyclopropenone (DPC). The source of these receptors is a woman aged 45-65 years with alopecia areata. Some clones in this sample may be carry-over from other donors' samples. The CDR3 runs from the conserved cysteine through the conserved F or W. D genes are given only for firm matches. Some rows have no size entry. The others give once, few or many, or a class for an expanded clone.

size	D	V	J	DNA	CDR3
few	TRBD2	TRBV13	TRBJ2-3	TGTGCCAGCAGCTCAGCGGGAGGAGGGACAGATACGCAGTATTTT	CASSSAGGGTDTQYF
many	-	TRBV2	TRBJ1-2	TGTGCCAAGGGGGGTGCGGCTGGCTACACCTTC	CAKGGAAGYTF
-	-	TRBV9	TRBJ2-3	TGTGCCAGCAGCATTGGATACGATACGCAGTATTTT	CASSIGYDTQYF
few	-	TRBV7-8	TRBJ2-6	TGTGCCAGCAGCCAAAGGAGAACTGGGGCCAACGTCCTGACTTTC	CASSQRRTGANVLTF
many	TRBD1	TRBV11-2	TRBJ1-4	TGTGCCAGCAGCTTAGGGGGACAGGGGAATGAAAAACTGTTTTTT	CASSLGGQGNEKLFF
many	TRBD2	TRBV29-1	TRBJ2-7	TGCAGCGTTGAAGATCGGGCTAGCGGGAGGGTAAACGAGCAGTACTTC	CSVEDRASGRVNEQYF
many	TRBD1	TRBV7-9	TRBJ1-5	TGTGCCAGCAGCTTCGGACAGGGCCTAAAGGTGCAGCCCCAGCATTTT	CASSFGQGLKVQPQHF
few	-	TRBV6-4	TRBJ1-1	TGTGCCAGCAGTGACCCCGAGGACACTGAAGCTTTCTTT	CASSDPEDTEAFF
many	-	TRBV29-1	TRBJ1-1	TGCAGCGTGGACAACAGTCTCGGGGGACATGGTGAAGCTTTCTTT	CSVDNSLGGHGEAFF
few	-	TRBV29-1	TRBJ2-7	TGCAGCGTTAGCCAGGACGGTTACGAGCAGTACTTC	CSVSQDGYEQYF
many	-	TRBV7-6	TRBJ2-5	TGTGCCAGCAGCCAACACCTCCAAGAGACCCAGTACTTC	CASSQHLQETQYF
-	TRBD2	TRBV28	TRBJ2-3	TGTGCCAGCTCCCCCGGGGGGACTAGCACGCAGTATTTT	CASSPGGTSTQYF
few	TRBD1	TRBV5-1	TRBJ2-7	TGCGCCAGCAGCTTGGGGACAGGGACGGCCTACGAGCAGTACTTC	CASSLGTGTAYEQYF
few	-	TRBV28	TRBJ1-2	TGTGCCAGCAGGGACTCCGGACAGAACTATGGCTACACCTTC	CASRDSGQNYGYTF
-	TRBD1	TRBV29-1	TRBJ2-2	TGCAGTGCTACATCGGGACAGTGGACCGGGGAGCTGTTTTTT	CSATSGQWTGELFF
-	TRBD1	TRBV6-5	TRBJ1-2	TGTGCCAGCAGTTACCCAAAGGGACAGGGGTACTATGGCTACACCTTC	CASSYPKGQGYYGYTF
many	-	TRBV5-1	TRBJ2-1	TGCGCCAGCAGCTCGGGCCCTGGCGGGATGAATGAGCAGTTCTTC	CASSSGPGGMNEQFF
many	-	TRBV7-2	TRBJ1-1	TGTGCCAGCAGCTTAGTGGGCAGGATTAACACTGAAGCTTTCTTT	CASSLVGRINTEAFF
few	TRBD1	TRBV19	TRBJ1-5	TGTGCCAGTAGTATTACCAGGGGGCGGTTCAATCAGCCCCAGCATTTT	CASSITRGRFNQPQHF
few	TRBD2	TRBV11-2	TRBJ2-7	TGTGCCAGCAGCTTAACCGGACTAGCGCCAACCTACGAGCAGTACTTC	CASSLTGLAPTYEQYF
few	TRBD1	TRBV5-1	TRBJ1-6	TGCGCCAGCAGACTGGGACAGGCGAATTCACCCCTCCACTTT	CASRLGQANSPLHF
many	TRBD1	TRBV29-1	TRBJ1-2	TGCAGCGTTGCTCGACAGGGGGCTAACTATGGCTACACCTTC	CSVARQGANYGYTF
few	-	TRBV5-4	TRBJ2-5	TGTGCCAGCAGCTTGCGGGGTGTCCAAAGAGAGACCCAGTACTTC	CASSLRGVQRETQYF
-	TRBD1	TRBV29-1	TRBJ2-5	TGCAGCGTCGAGGGACAGCTCCAAGAGACCCAGTACTTC	CSVEGQLQETQYF
many	TRBD2	TRBV18	TRBJ2-1	TGTGCCAGCTCACGGGCTAGCGGGAATCCTTCCGATGAGCAGTTCTTC	CASSRASGNPSDEQFF
-	-	TRBV12-3/TRBV12-4	TRBJ1-4	TGTGCCAGCAGTTTGTCCGCAGCAGTAAATGAAAAACTGTTTTTT	CASSLSAAVNEKLFF
-	TRBD2	TRBV28	TRBJ2-1	TGTGCCAGCCAGACTAGCGGGAGTAGGAATGAGCAGTTCTTC	CASQTSGSRNEQFF
-	TRBD2	TRBV5-6	TRBJ2-5	TGTGCCAGCAGCTTGGCCAGGCGACTAGCGGGAAGCCAAGAGACCCAGTACTTC	CASSLARRLAGSQETQYF
-	TRBD2	TRBV7-7	TRBJ2-7	TGTGCTAGCAGCTTAGGGGAGGGGTACGAGCAGTACTTC	CASSLGEGYEQYF
-	-	TRBV5-1	TRBJ2-1	TGCGCCAGCAGCTTGGATGTGGGGAATGAGCAGTTCTTC	CASSLDVGNEQFF
-	-	TRBV20-1	TRBJ2-7	TGCAGTGCTCCTCCTTGGAACCCCCTTGGAGAAGGCGAGCAGTACTTC	CSAPPWNPLGEGEQYF
-	TRBD2	TRBV6-5	TRBJ2-1	TGTGCCACCAGTTACTCGGGCAGCGGGAGGGGGCAGCGGTTCTTC	CATSYSGSGRGQRFF
many	TRBD2	TRBV11-2	TRBJ2-5	TGTGCCAGCAGCTTAGGCGGGAGGTCAGAGACCCAGTACTTC	CASSLGGRSETQYF